The rows below give T cell receptor beta chains drawn from one sample of a study of T cell responses to AZD1222 COVID-19 vaccine. This table comes from immunoSEQ multiplex PCR, and its TCRdb copy is limited to in-frame clones, with some not included. Of about 140,000 clones listed, roughly nine tenths are singletons. This specimen consisted of peripheral blood, obtained 28 days after the second dose of the MenACWY control vaccine. The receptor set was obtained from an adult who received the MenACWY meningococcal vaccine as a control. Each CDR3 is given with its conserved first and last residue. The D gene is left open where the match is weak. Clone size is stated in some rows and not others, as once, few, many or a class when expanded.

TRBV19,NA,NA,TRBJ2-2,TGTGCCAGTAGTATCGTGAAAGGGGCGCGTATAGCCGGGGAGCTGTTTTTT,CASSIVKGARIAGELFF
TRBV2,NA,TRBD2,TRBJ2-1,TGTGCCAGCCTAGCGGGGGGTCTTCCTGAGCAGTTCTTC,CASLAGGLPEQFF
TRBV3-1/TRBV3-2,NA,NA,TRBJ1-1,TGTGCCAGCAGCCAAGATCCTCCCACTGAAGCTTTCTTT,CASSQDPPTEAFF
TRBV11-3,NA,TRBD1,TRBJ2-1,TGTGCCAGCAGCTCAGCGGGACAGGGGGCAGATGAGCAGTTCTTC,CASSSAGQGADEQFF
TRBV6-5,NA,NA,TRBJ2-6,TGTGCCAGCAATCACGAGGCTGGGGCCAACGTCCTGACTTTC,CASNHEAGANVLTF
TRBV19,NA,NA,TRBJ1-5,TGTGCCAGTAGTAGCGCCCCTTTGGGTCAGCCCCAGCATTTT,CASSSAPLGQPQHF
TRBV5-6,NA,TRBD2,TRBJ2-3,TGTGCCAGCAGCTACTGGACTAGCGAGCGTGATACGCAGTATTTT,CASSYWTSERDTQYF
TRBV2,NA,NA,TRBJ1-6,TGTGCCAGCAGTGAAGTAAGGAGCTCCTATAATTCACCCCTCCACTTT,CASSEVRSSYNSPLHF
TRBV5-1,NA,NA,TRBJ2-7,TGCGCCAGCAGCTTGAACGAATACGAGCAGTACTTC,CASSLNEYEQYF
TRBV27,NA,NA,TRBJ2-7,TGTGCCAGCAGTTTGGGGAGAGGCCCCAGCTCCTACGAGCAGTACTTC,CASSLGRGPSSYEQYF
TRBV7-9,NA,NA,TRBJ1-1,TGTGCCAGCAGCTTATTGATGAACACTGAAGCTTTCTTT,CASSLLMNTEAFF
TRBV9,NA,NA,TRBJ1-1,TGTGCCAGCAGCGTAGAGCCCACCCGGAACACTGAAGCTTTCTTT,CASSVEPTRNTEAFF
TRBV13,NA,NA,TRBJ1-1,TGTGCCAGCAGCCCCACCCGCTCGAACACTGAAGCTTTCTTT,CASSPTRSNTEAFF
TRBV2,once,NA,TRBJ1-2,TGTGCCAGCAGTGATTTGCGGAGTTTAAGCTATGGCTACACCTTC,CASSDLRSLSYGYTF
TRBV6-1,NA,NA,TRBJ2-7,TGTGCCAGCAGTGAACGAGGCCCCTACGAGCAGTACTTC,CASSERGPYEQYF
TRBV11-2,NA,NA,TRBJ2-1,TGTGCCAGCAGCTGGGGGGGCCAGGTTGATGAGCAGTTCTTC,CASSWGGQVDEQFF
TRBV15,NA,NA,TRBJ2-5,TGTGCCACCAGCAGCCGGGACCAAGAGACCCAGTACTTC,CATSSRDQETQYF
TRBV7-8,NA,TRBD2,TRBJ2-5,TGTGCCAGCAGCTTAGAACTAGCGGGGAAGACCCAGTACTTC,CASSLELAGKTQYF
TRBV3-1/TRBV3-2,NA,TRBD1,TRBJ2-1,TGTGCCAGCAGCCAGCGGACAGGGAGCTCCTACAATGAGCAGTTCTTC,CASSQRTGSSYNEQFF
TRBV4-3,NA,NA,TRBJ1-1,TGCGCCAGCAGCCAAGTCCCCAGGAATATGAACACTGAAGCTTTCTTT,CASSQVPRNMNTEAFF
TRBV19,NA,TRBD1,TRBJ1-2,TGTGCCAGTACTTCGCTCGGGACAGAAGGCGGCTACACCTTC,CASTSLGTEGGYTF
TRBV27,once,TRBD2,TRBJ2-2,TGTGCCAGCAGTTTCATGGCGGGAGAGGGCACCGGGGAGCTGTTTTTT,CASSFMAGEGTGELFF
TRBV9,NA,NA,TRBJ2-7,TGTGCCAGCAGCGTAGGCCAGCTTACCACCTACGAGCAGTACTTC,CASSVGQLTTYEQYF
TRBV18,NA,NA,TRBJ1-5,TGTGCCAGCTCACCACGAGGGGTCAGCAATCAGCCCCAGCATTTT,CASSPRGVSNQPQHF
TRBV18,NA,TRBD1,TRBJ1-6,TGTGCCAGCTCACCTTTCGGACAGGTCGAATCACCCCTCCACTTT,CASSPFGQVESPLHF
TRBV19,once,TRBD1,TRBJ1-2,TGTGCCAGTAGCGACAGGGGTACTATTGGCTACACCTTC,CASSDRGTIGYTF
TRBV9,NA,NA,TRBJ2-1,TGTGCCAGCAGCGTAGGGGGCGCCTTCAACAATGAGCAGTTCTTC,CASSVGGAFNNEQFF
TRBV19,NA,NA,TRBJ2-5,TGTGCCAGTAGTATGGGGTACCAAGAGACCCAGTACTTC,CASSMGYQETQYF
TRBV10-3,NA,NA,TRBJ2-5,TGTGCCATCAGTGAGCGCAGGGCGGGGGAGACCCAGTACTTC,CAISERRAGETQYF
TRBV7-9,NA,TRBD1,TRBJ2-7,TGTGCCAGCAGCCCCCGGGACAGGGGGCACGAGCAGTACTTC,CASSPRDRGHEQYF
TRBV28,NA,NA,TRBJ1-2,TGTGCCAGCGATAGCGACAGTACCTACTTCTATGGCTACACCTTC,CASDSDSTYFYGYTF
TRBV9,once,NA,TRBJ1-3,TGTGCCAGCAGCGTAATGACAGGTGCCCTCTCTGGAAACACCATATATTTT,CASSVMTGALSGNTIYF
TRBV7-2,NA,TRBD2,TRBJ2-7,TGTGCCAGCAGCTTAATTCTCCTAAAGCGGGAGACTTCCTACGAGCAGTACTTC,CASSLILLKRETSYEQYF
TRBV7-3,NA,NA,TRBJ2-2,TGTGCCAGCAGCCCAATGGCGAAGACCGGGGAGCTGTTTTTT,CASSPMAKTGELFF
TRBV2,NA,NA,TRBJ1-1,TGTGCCAGCACCTCGGAGGGGGTCAGCGGCACTGAAGCTTTCTTT,CASTSEGVSGTEAFF
TRBV6-5,NA,TRBD2,TRBJ2-1,TGTGCCAGCAAAATAGCGGGCAGCTCCTACAATGAGCAGTTCTTC,CASKIAGSSYNEQFF
TRBV10-3,NA,TRBD2,TRBJ2-3,TGTGCCACCTCTCGGCTAGCGGATGCTAGCACAGATACGCAGTATTTT,CATSRLADASTDTQYF
TRBV5-1,NA,NA,TRBJ1-5,TGCGCCAGCAGCTTGGGGCAGAACAATCAGCCCCAGCATTTT,CASSLGQNNQPQHF
TRBV5-1,once,TRBD1,TRBJ2-3,TGCGCCAGCAGGGGAGACAGGGTCGCAGATACGCAGTATTTT,CASRGDRVADTQYF
TRBV6-5,once,TRBD1,TRBJ2-3,TGTGCCAGCAGTTACTCGACAGGGGTTGGAGATACGCAGTATTTT,CASSYSTGVGDTQYF
TRBV7-9,NA,NA,TRBJ1-1,TGTGCCAGCAGCTTAGATCCGGGAAGGGGAAACACTGAAGCTTTCTTT,CASSLDPGRGNTEAFF
TRBV28,NA,NA,TRBJ1-5,TGTGCCAGCAGTTTAGAGGGTTTAAGAAATCAGCTCCAGCATTTT,CASSLEGLRNQLQHF
TRBV6-1,NA,NA,TRBJ2-2,TGTGCCAGCAGTGAAAAAGGGACCGGGGAGCTGTTTTTT,CASSEKGTGELFF
TRBV7-9,NA,NA,TRBJ2-7,TGTGCCAGCAGCCCGTTATGGGCCGGAGCCTACGAGCAGTACTTC,CASSPLWAGAYEQYF
TRBV2,few,NA,TRBJ1-2,TGTGCCAGCAATCAACAGGGCGGAGGCTACACCTTC,CASNQQGGGYTF
TRBV7-8,NA,NA,TRBJ1-2,TGTGCCAGCAGCTTAGTGCAGGGGAACTATGGCTACACCTTC,CASSLVQGNYGYTF
TRBV11-1,NA,TRBD2,TRBJ2-7,TGTGCCAGCAGCCTATACAAACTAGCGGGTCCCTACGAGCAGTACTTC,CASSLYKLAGPYEQYF
TRBV28,NA,NA,TRBJ1-6,TGTGCCAGCAGGTGGGGGTTAGGACCCCTCCACTTT,CASRWGLGPLHF
TRBV7-3,NA,NA,TRBJ2-7,TGTGCCAGCAGCCCCGGGAGCGGGTCCACCTACGAGCAGTACTTC,CASSPGSGSTYEQYF
TRBV5-1,NA,NA,TRBJ2-1,TGCGCCAGCAGCTTGGAAAGGAGCTCCTACAATGAGCAGTTCTTC,CASSLERSSYNEQFF
TRBV3-1/TRBV3-2,NA,NA,TRBJ2-2,TGTGCCAGCAGCCAAGAACCCGGGGCCACCGGGGAGCTGTTTTTT,CASSQEPGATGELFF
TRBV11-1,NA,NA,TRBJ2-2,TGTGCCAGCAGCCGGGTAGGGGATGGCTGGGCCGGGGAGCTGTTTTTT,CASSRVGDGWAGELFF